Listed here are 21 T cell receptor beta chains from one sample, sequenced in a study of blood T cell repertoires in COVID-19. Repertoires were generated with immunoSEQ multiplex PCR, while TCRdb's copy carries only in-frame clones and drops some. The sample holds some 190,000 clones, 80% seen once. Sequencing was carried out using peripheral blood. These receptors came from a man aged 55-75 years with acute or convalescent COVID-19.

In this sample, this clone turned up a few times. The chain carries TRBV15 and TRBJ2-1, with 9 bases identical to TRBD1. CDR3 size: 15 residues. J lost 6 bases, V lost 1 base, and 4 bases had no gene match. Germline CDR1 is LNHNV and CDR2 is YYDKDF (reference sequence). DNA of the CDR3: TGTGCCACCAGCAGAGTGGGACAGGGCAGCAATGAGCAGTTCTTC. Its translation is CATSRVGQGSNEQFF.

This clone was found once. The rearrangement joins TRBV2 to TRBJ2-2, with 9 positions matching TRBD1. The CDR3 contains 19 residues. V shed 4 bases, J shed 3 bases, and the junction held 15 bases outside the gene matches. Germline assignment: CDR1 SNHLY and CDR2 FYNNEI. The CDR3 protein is CASSVKVQGASADTGELFF. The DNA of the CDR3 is TGTGCCAGCAGTGTTAAGGTACAGGGGGCGAGCGCGGACACCGGGGAGCTGTTTTTT.

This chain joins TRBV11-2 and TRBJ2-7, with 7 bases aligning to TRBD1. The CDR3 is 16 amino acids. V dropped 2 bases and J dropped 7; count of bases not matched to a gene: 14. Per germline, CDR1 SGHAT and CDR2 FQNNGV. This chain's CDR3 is CASSLPQQGRRSEQYF. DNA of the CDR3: TGTGCCAGCAGCTTACCCCAACAGGGGCGAAGGTCAGAGCAGTACTTC.

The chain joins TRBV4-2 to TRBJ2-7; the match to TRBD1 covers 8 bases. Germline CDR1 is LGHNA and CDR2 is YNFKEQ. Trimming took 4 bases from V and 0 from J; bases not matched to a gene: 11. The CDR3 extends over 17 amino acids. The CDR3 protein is CASSRGTGERSSYEQYF. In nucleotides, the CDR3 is TGTGCCAGCAGCCGTGGGACAGGTGAGAGGAGCTCCTACGAGCAGTACTTC.

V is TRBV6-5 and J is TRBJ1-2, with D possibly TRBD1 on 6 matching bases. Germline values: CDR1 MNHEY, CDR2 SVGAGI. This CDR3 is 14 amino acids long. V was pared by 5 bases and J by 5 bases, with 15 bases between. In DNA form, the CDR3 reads TGTGCCAGCAGTCGACAGGAAGGATCTTATGGCTACACCTTC. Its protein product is CASSRQEGSYGYTF.

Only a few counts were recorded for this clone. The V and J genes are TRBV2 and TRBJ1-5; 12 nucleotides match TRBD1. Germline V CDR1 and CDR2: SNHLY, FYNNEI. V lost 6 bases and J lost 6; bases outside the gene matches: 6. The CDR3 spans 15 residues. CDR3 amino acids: CASSGTGGRRQPQHF. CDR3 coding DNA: TGTGCCAGCAGCGGGACAGGGGGCCGGCGTCAGCCCCAGCATTTT. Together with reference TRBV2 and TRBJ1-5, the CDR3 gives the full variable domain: EPEVTQTPSHQVTQMGQEVILRCVPISNHLYFYWYRQILGQKVEFLVSFYNNEISEKSEIFDDQFSVERPDGSNFTLKIRSTKLEDSAMYFCASSGTGGRRQPQHFGDGTRLSIL.

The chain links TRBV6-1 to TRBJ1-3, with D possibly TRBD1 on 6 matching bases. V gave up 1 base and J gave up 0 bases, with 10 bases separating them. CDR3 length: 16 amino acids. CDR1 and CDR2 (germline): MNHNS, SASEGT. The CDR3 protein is CASSEVGRGSGNTIYF. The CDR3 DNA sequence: TGTGCCAGCAGTGAAGTGGGCAGGGGCTCTGGAAACACCATATATTTT.

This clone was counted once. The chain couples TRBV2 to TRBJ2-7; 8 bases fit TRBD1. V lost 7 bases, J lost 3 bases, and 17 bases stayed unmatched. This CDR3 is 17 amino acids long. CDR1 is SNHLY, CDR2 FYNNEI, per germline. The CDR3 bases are TGTGCCAGCACCGCTACAGGGGGATTTGCCTCAGGCTACGAGCAGTACTTC. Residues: CASTATGGFASGYEQYF.

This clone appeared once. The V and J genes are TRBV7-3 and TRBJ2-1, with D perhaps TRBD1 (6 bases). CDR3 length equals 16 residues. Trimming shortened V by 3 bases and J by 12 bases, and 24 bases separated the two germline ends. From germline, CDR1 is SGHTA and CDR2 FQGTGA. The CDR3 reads CASSFTPGVSPEGQFF. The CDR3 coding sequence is TGTGCCAGCAGCTTCACTCCAGGGGTATCCCCAGAAGGGCAGTTCTTC.

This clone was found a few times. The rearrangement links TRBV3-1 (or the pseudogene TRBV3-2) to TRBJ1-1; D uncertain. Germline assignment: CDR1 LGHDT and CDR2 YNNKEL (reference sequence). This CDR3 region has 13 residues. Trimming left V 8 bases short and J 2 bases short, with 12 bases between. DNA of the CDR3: TGTGCCAGCTCTTTGGGGAGTAACACTGAAGCTTTCTTT. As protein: CASSLGSNTEAFF.

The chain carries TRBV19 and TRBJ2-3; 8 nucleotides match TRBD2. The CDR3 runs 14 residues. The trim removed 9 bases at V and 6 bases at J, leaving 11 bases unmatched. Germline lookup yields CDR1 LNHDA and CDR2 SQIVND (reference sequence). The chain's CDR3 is CASHSSGRGDTQYF. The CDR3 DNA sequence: TGTGCCAGCCACTCTAGCGGGCGCGGGGATACGCAGTATTTT.

The CDR3 loop reads CASSLGLAGAWMSEQFF. The CDR3, as DNA: TGTGCCAGCAGCTTAGGGTTAGCGGGGGCCTGGATGAGTGAGCAGTTCTTC. The V call is TRBV7-8, the J call TRBJ2-1, with 9 nucleotides matching TRBD2. In germline, CDR1 is SGHVS, CDR2 FQNEAQ. After removal of 1 base from V and 9 bases from J, the junction contained 13 bases not matched to a gene. This CDR3 is 17 amino acids long.

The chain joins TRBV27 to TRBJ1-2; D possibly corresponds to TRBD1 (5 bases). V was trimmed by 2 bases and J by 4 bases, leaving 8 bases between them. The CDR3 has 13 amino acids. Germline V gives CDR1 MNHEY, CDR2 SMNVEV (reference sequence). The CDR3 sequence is CASSLGAPYGYTF. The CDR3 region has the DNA TGTGCCAGCAGTTTAGGGGCCCCCTATGGCTACACCTTC.

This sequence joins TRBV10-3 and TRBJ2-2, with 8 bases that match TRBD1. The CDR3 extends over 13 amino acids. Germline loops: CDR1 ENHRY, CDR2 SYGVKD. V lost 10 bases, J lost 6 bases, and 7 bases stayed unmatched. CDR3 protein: CATTGGQSGELFF. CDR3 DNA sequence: TGTGCCACCACAGGGGGTCAATCCGGGGAGCTGTTTTTT.

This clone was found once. The CDR3 DNA is TGTGCCAGCAGCTTAGGACAGGGGACGAACACTGAAGCTTTCTTT. Translating it yields CASSLGQGTNTEAFF. V and J are TRBV13 and TRBJ1-1; TRBD1 agrees at 7 bases. Germline V gene sequence: CDR1 PRHDT, CDR2 FYEKMQ (reference sequence). V lost 0 bases to trimming and J lost 1 base; unmatched junction nucleotides: 2. CDR3 length: 15 residues.

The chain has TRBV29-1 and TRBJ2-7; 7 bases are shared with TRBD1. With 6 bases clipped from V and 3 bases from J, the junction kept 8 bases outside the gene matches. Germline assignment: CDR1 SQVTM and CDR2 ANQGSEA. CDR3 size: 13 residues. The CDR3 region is CSVVTGEHYEQYF. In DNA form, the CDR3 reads TGCAGCGTCGTAACAGGGGAACACTACGAGCAGTACTTC.

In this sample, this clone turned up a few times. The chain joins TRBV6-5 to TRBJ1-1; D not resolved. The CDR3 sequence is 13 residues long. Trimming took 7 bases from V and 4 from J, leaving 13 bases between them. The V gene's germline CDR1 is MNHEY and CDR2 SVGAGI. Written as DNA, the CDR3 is TGTGCCAGCATTCCCGGGAAGGGCACTGAAGCTTTCTTT. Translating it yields CASIPGKGTEAFF.

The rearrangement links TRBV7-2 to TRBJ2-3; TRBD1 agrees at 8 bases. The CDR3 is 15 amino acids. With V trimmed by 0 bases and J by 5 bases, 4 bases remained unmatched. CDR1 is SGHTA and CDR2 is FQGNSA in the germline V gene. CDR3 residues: CASSLASTGGDTQYF. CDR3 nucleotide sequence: TGTGCCAGCAGCTTAGCGTCCACAGGGGGAGATACGCAGTATTTT.

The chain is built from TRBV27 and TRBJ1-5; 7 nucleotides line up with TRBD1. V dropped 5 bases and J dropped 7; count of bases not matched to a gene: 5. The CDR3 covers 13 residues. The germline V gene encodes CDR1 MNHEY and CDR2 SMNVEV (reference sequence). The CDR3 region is CASSTGVGQPQHF. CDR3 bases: TGTGCCAGCAGTACAGGGGTAGGACAGCCCCAGCATTTT.

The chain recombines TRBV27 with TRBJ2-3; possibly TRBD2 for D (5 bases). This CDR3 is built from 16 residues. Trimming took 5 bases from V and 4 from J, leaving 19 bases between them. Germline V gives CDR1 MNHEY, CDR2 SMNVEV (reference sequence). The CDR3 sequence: CASSQLSVLSADTQYF. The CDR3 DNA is TGTGCCAGCAGTCAACTCTCCGTCCTTAGCGCAGATACGCAGTATTTT.

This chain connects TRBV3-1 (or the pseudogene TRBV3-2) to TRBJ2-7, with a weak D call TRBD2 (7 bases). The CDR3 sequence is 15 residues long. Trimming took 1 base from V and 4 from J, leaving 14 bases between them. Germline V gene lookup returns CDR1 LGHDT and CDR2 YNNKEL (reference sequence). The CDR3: CASSQGPGGRYEQYF. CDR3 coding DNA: TGTGCCAGCAGCCAAGGTCCGGGGGGCAGGTACGAGCAGTACTTC.